This T cell receptor (beta chain) was found in a study of blood T cell repertoires in COVID-19. CDR1 and CDR2 (germline): MDHEN, SYDVKM. J lost 7 bases, V lost 5 bases, and 8 bases had no gene match. CDR3 length: 14 residues. TCRdb's table, derived via immunoSEQ multiplex PCR, lists solely in-frame clones and lacks some. The sample lists 77,000 or so clones, about 74% occurring once. Material for sequencing was peripheral blood. The sequence came from a human donor with acute or convalescent COVID-19. The donor label of this sample is uncertain. The chain recombines TRBV28 with TRBJ2-4, with 7 positions matching TRBD2. CDR3 loop: CASSPSGGWNIQYF. The CDR3 DNA sequence: TGTGCCAGCAGTCCCTCGGGGGGATGGAACATTCAGTACTTC.